This T cell receptor (beta chain) was obtained from a study of blood T cell repertoires in COVID-19. The CDR3 has 14 amino acids. V dropped 6 bases and J dropped 2 bases, with 10 bases sitting between them. Germline assignment: CDR1 MNHEY and CDR2 SVGAGI. The assay was immunoSEQ multiplex PCR, and TCRdb's table has in-frame clones only and misses some. The table lists 100,000 to 150,000 clones, approximately 89% of them singletons. Sequenced input: peripheral blood. This TCR came from a woman in her fifties or sixties with acute or convalescent COVID-19. The chain carries TRBV6-5 and TRBJ2-2; no reliable D call. The CDR3 sequence is CASSHNLNTGELFF. In DNA, the CDR3 is TGTGCCAGCAGCCATAACTTAAACACCGGGGAGCTGTTTTTT.